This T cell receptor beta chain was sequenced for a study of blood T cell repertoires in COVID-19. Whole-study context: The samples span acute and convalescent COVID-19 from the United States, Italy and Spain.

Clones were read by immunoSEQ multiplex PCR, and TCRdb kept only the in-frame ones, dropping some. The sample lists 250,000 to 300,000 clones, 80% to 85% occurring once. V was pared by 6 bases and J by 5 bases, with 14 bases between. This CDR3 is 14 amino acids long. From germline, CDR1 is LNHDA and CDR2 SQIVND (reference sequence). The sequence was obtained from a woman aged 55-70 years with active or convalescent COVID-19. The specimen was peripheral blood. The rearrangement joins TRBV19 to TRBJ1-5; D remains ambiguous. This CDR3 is CASSEGGRDQPQHF. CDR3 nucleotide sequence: TGTGCCAGTAGCGAGGGAGGGCGAGATCAGCCCCAGCATTTT.